This TCR beta chain appears in the sequencing data of a study of PD-1 blockade in classical Hodgkin lymphoma. TCRdb keeps only in-frame clones here, not all; method: immunoSEQ multiplex PCR. The sample carries about 100,000 clones, 80% to 90% recorded once. V was clipped by 5 bases and J by 2 bases, with 13 bases between them. Germline CDR1 MNHEY, CDR2 SVGAGI. This CDR3 spans 14 amino acids. All patients relapsed after autologous stem cell transplantation, and brentuximab vedotin exposure varied. The V and J genes are TRBV6-5 and TRBJ2-7, with D perhaps TRBD1 or TRBD2 (5 bases each). Sequenced material: peripheral blood mononuclear cells (PBMCs), taken before the second cycle of nivolumab. The sequence derives from a human donor with classical Hodgkin lymphoma. CDR3 bases: TGTGCCAGCAGTACCGGGACGGCAACCTACGAGCAGTACTTC. Translating gives CASSTGTATYEQYF.